This T cell receptor (beta chain) originates from a study of identical twins. Study findings and constraints: It was out-of-frame TCR alpha sharing in monozygotic twins that models underestimated.

A universal primer site arose from template switching, and cDNA bore unique molecular identifiers. Using its own MiXCR run on the 5' RACE reads, TCRdb lists one record per CDR3 protein. The repertoire consists of over 550,000 distinct CDR3 sequences, with under 8.5% occurring once and the leading ten covering over 1.5%. The CDR3 sequence is 21 residues long. CDR1 and CDR2 (germline): DFQATT, SNEGSKA (reference sequence). This clonotype turned up a few times. Its antigen remains unknown. These same data were also listed under a study on yellow fever vaccine responses in identical twins.

This TCR came from a woman younger than 30 in good health. The chain has TRBV20-1 and TRBJ2-5; 10 bases match TRBD1. The J call may not be correct, given that the DNA end is closer to TRBJ2-1. The sequencing input was PBMCs. The CDR3 coding sequence is TGCAGTGCTAGAGGACTCCAACCTCCCGGGACAGGGGTTTTGTACCAAGAGACCCAGTTCTTC. Amino acid sequence: CSARGLQPPGTGVLYQETQFF.